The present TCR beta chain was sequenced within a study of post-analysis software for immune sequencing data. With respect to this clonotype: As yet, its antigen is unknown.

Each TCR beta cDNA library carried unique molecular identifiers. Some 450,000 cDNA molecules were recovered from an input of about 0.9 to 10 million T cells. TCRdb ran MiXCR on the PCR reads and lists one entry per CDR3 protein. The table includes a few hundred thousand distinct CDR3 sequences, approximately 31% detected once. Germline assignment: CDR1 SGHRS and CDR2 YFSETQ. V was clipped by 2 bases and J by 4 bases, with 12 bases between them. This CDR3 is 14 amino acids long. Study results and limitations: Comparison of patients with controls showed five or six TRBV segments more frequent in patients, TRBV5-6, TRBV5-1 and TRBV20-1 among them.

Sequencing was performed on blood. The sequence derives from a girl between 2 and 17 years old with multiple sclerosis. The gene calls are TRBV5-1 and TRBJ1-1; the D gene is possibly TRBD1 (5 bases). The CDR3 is CASSLTLGGTEAFF. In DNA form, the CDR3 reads TGCGCCAGCAGCTTAACCCTTGGGGGCACTGAAGCTTTCTTT.